Here is one TCR beta chain with its context. Its specificity is unknown. This specimen belongs to a study of type 1 and type 2 diabetes patients. The wider study: CD4+ or CD8+ T cells were positively selected from PBMCs with microbeads. Study-level points and caveats: Type 2 diabetes and control samples shared highly correlated V and J usage, averaging about 0.97.

Genomic DNA was the PCR template. Amplification of the beta chain CDR3 used 30 forward and 13 reverse multiplex primers. TCRdb re-derived calls from the multiplex PCR reads in MiXCR, one entry per CDR3 protein. Of a few hundred thousand distinct CDR3 sequences listed, 45% to 60% are singletons. Looked up from germline, CDR1 is SGDLS and CDR2 is YYNGEE. Trimming shortened V by 9 bases and J by 0 bases, and 14 bases separated the two germline ends. The CDR3 is 14 amino acids. This sequence joins TRBV9 and TRBJ2-3; D is unclear. The clonotype originates from a man between 18 and 35 years old with type 2 diabetes. Sequenced: peripheral blood mononuclear cells (PBMCs). The CDR3 region is CATSPQPSTDTQYF. CDR3 in DNA: TGTGCCACCTCACCCCAGCCAAGCACAGATACGCAGTATTTT.